Listed here are 5 T cell receptor beta chains from one sample, sequenced in a study of monozygotic twins with inflammatory bowel disease. TCRdb re-analyzed the 5' RACE reads; it lists each CDR3 protein once, without DNA. This listing includes fewer than 450,000 distinct CDR3 sequences. The sample consisted of blood. The receptor source for this set is a human donor with ulcerative colitis or Crohn's disease, or a healthy co-twin of an affected twin (not recorded which).

The V gene is TRBV27, the J gene TRBJ1-2; the TRBD1 assignment by TCRdb is unverifiable without DNA. The CDR3 has 14 amino acids. Germline values: CDR1 MNHEY, CDR2 SMNVEV (reference sequence). The CDR3 reads CASSPLTGLYGYTF.

This CDR3 reads CASSLILLAKNIQYF. J is TRBJ2-4 and V is TRBV5-1. The CDR3 is made up of 15 amino acids. Looked up from germline, CDR1 is SGHRS and CDR2 is YFSETQ. The full variable domain, rest sourced from reference TRBV5-1 and TRBJ2-4, is KAGVTQTPRYLIKTRGQQVTLSCSPISGHRSVSWYQQTPGQGLQFLFEYFSETQRNKGNFPGRFSGRQFSNSRSEMNVSTLELGDSALYLCASSLILLAKNIQYFGAGTRLSVL.

This chain connects TRBV4-3 to TRBJ2-1; TCRdb calls TRBD2, which cannot be checked without DNA. The CDR3 runs to 18 residues. Germline loops: CDR1 LGHNA, CDR2 YSLEER. CDR3 sequence reads: CASSHILGTSGGANEQFF.

The chain links TRBV20-1 to TRBJ2-3; the TCRdb D gene call, TRBD1, has no DNA to confirm it. CDR1 is DFQATT and CDR2 is SNEGSKA in the germline V gene (reference sequence). This CDR3 is 16 amino acids long. The CDR3 loop reads CSARDRRGFPADTQYF.

This chain joins TRBV12-3 or TRBV12-4 and TRBJ1-2; there is no DNA to check the TCRdb D call of TRBD1. The CDR3 contains 14 residues. This chain's CDR3 is CASSPRGLKYGYTF.